Shown below are 11 T cell receptor beta chains from a single sample sequenced in a study of response to subunit inactivated influenza vaccine. TCRdb processed the RT-PCR reads anew with MiXCR; each CDR3 protein has one entry. The sample lists approximately 700,000 distinct CDR3 sequences, approximately 14% occurring once. This sample comprised PBMCs from blood, obtained less than 15 days before vaccination. The receptor source for this set is a man over 45 who received an inactivated influenza vaccine.

This clonotype occurred a few times. CDR3 DNA sequence: TGTGCCAGCCTCTCTGGAGGAGGTTACAATGAGCAGTTCTTC. This codes for CASLSGGGYNEQFF. This chain uses TRBV6-1 with TRBJ2-1, with a tentative D call TRBD2 (5 bases). Germline CDR1 MNHNS, CDR2 SASEGT. The CDR3 contains 14 residues. With 8 bases removed from V and 4 bases from J, the gap between germline ends came to 15 bases.

V and J are TRBV18 and TRBJ2-5; TRBD2 is a possible D gene (5 bases). The germline V gene encodes CDR1 KGHSH and CDR2 LQKENI. Trimming removed 1 base from V and 0 bases from J, with 9 bases in between. The length of the CDR3 is 15 residues. The CDR3 bases are TGTGCCAGCTCACCACGGACGGGATACCAAGAGACCCAGTACTTC. It specifies CASSPRTGYQETQYF.

This clonotype was counted at least ten times. This sequence joins TRBV12-3 or TRBV12-4 and TRBJ2-3; 7 nucleotides agree with TRBD1. After removal of 5 bases from V and 6 bases from J, the junction contained 8 bases not matched to a gene. There are 14 residues in the CDR3. CDR3 loop: CASSPGTATDTQYF. The DNA for the CDR3 is TGTGCCAGCAGTCCCGGGACAGCCACCGATACGCAGTATTTT.

The CDR3 protein is CASSLAATFTDTQYF. DNA for the CDR3: TGTGCCAGCAGCTTAGCGGCTACCTTCACAGATACGCAGTATTTT. V usage is TRBV7-2 and J usage is TRBJ2-3; D remains ambiguous. The germline V gene has CDR1 SGHTA and CDR2 FQGNSA. The V and J ends lost 0 bases and 2 bases respectively, with 9 bases between them. This CDR3 region has 15 residues.

The table lists this clonotype with a few counts. The rearrangement uses TRBV7-9 and TRBJ2-1, with 7 bases aligning to TRBD1. The J segment lost 4 bases and the V segment lost 4 bases, leaving 7 bases of the junction unmatched. CDR1 and CDR2 from the germline V gene are SEHNR and FQNEAQ (reference sequence). CDR3 length: 15 residues. The DNA of the CDR3 is TGTGCCAGCAGCTCCCCCCGGGACAGTTACAATGAGCAGTTCTTC. As protein: CASSSPRDSYNEQFF.

This chain uses TRBV12-3 or TRBV12-4 with TRBJ2-1, with 14 bases that match TRBD2. V was clipped by 6 bases and J by 8 bases; unmatched bases: 6. CDR3 length equals 15 residues. The CDR3 bases are TGTGCCAGCAGACCCGGGACTAGCGGGAGACATGAGCAGTTCTTC. This translates into CASRPGTSGRHEQFF.

The sample holds a few counts of this clonotype. V is TRBV20-1 and J is TRBJ2-7, with TRBD2 identical over 7 bases. With 0 bases clipped from V and 7 bases from J, the junction kept 9 bases outside the gene matches. CDR1 is DFQATT and CDR2 is SNEGSKA in the germline V gene (reference sequence). The CDR3 covers 14 residues. The CDR3 here is CSARDAALGGEQYF. The CDR3 coding sequence is TGCAGTGCTAGAGATGCGGCACTGGGAGGGGAGCAGTACTTC.

This clonotype has only a few counts. The chain carries TRBV5-1 and TRBJ2-5; D unclear. Per the germline V gene, CDR1 is SGHRS and CDR2 is YFSETQ. Trimming cost V 3 bases and J 3 bases, with 6 bases left between them. The CDR3 totals 12 residues. CDR3 coding DNA: TGCGCCAGCAGCTGGTCGGAAGAGACCCAGTACTTC. Its translation: CASSWSEETQYF.

This clonotype was counted between two and nine times. The gene calls are TRBV21-1 and TRBJ2-7; the table's TRBD1 call for D was not verified on the DNA. TRBV21-1 is a listed pseudogene. This CDR3 region has 12 residues. The chain's CDR3 is CASKPPGAEQYF. The CDR3 DNA is TGTGCCAGCAAACCCCCCGGGGCCGAGCAGTACTTC.

The chain employs TRBV3-1 and TRBJ1-1, with 11 bases lining up with TRBD1. Germline V gives CDR1 LGHDT, CDR2 YNNKEL (reference sequence). V trimming: 4 bases; J trimming: 0 bases; junction bases outside the gene matches: 16. The CDR3 loop spans 20 amino acids. The CDR3 region has the DNA TGTGCCAGCAGCCCATCCGCTGGCCAACCGGGACAGGGGGTGAACACTGAAGCTTTCTTT. Residues: CASSPSAGQPGQGVNTEAFF.

The rearrangement joins TRBV2 to TRBJ2-2, with TRBD1 identical over 8 bases. The junction had 4 bases not matched to a gene; V was cut back by 5 bases and J by 2 bases. This CDR3 has 15 residues. From germline, CDR1 is SNHLY and CDR2 FYNNEI. As DNA, the CDR3 is TGTGCCAGCAGTTGGACAGGGAGTAACACCGGGGAGCTGTTTTTT. Its protein is CASSWTGSNTGELFF.